Shown below are 22 T cell receptor beta chains from a single sample sequenced in a study of cytomegalovirus exposure and HLA in healthy donors. The PCR had 60 Vbeta and 13 Jbeta primers. Produced via immunoSEQ multiplex PCR; TCRdb's table is partial and in-frame only. The sample's table shows about 70,000 clones. Sequencing was carried out using PBMCs. The receptors were sampled from a female donor in good health and CMV-seropositive.

The chain joins TRBV4-3 to TRBJ2-5; 7 bases match TRBD1. The CDR3 loop spans 15 amino acids. Losses at the gene ends were 1 base for V and 2 bases for J; bases not matched to a gene: 4. Germline CDR1 is LGHNA and CDR2 is YSLEER. CDR3 amino acids: CASSQAWTGQETQYF. CDR3 coding DNA: TGCGCCAGCAGCCAAGCCTGGACAGGACAAGAGACCCAGTACTTC.

V is TRBV28 and J is TRBJ2-7; the D is unclear. Trimming removed 2 bases from V and 4 bases from J, with 12 bases in between. CDR3 length: 14 amino acids. The germline V gene has CDR1 MDHEN and CDR2 SYDVKM. The CDR3: CASSLIGDTYEQYF. The CDR3 region has the DNA TGTGCCAGCAGTTTAATCGGAGATACTTACGAGCAGTACTTC. Variable domain in full (rest from reference TRBV28 and TRBJ2-7): DVKVTQSSRYLVKRTGEKVFLECVQDMDHENMFWYRQDPGLGLRLIYFSYDVKMKEKGDIPEGYSVSREKKERFSLILESASTNQTSMYLCASSLIGDTYEQYFGPGTRLTVT.

The chain has TRBV28 and TRBJ1-2; TRBD1 might be the D (5 bases). CDR1 MDHEN and CDR2 SYDVKM come from the germline V gene. CDR3 size: 12 residues. Trimming took off 5 bases at V and 8 bases at J, with 12 bases between the two ends. The CDR3 is CASSAQGAGYTF. CDR3 coding DNA: TGTGCCAGCAGTGCACAAGGGGCCGGCTACACCTTC.

CDR3 region: CASSPPGGDTYNEQFF. The CDR3, as DNA: TGTGCCAGCTCACCACCCGGAGGGGATACCTACAATGAGCAGTTCTTC. The rearrangement links TRBV18 to TRBJ2-1, with D maybe TRBD2 (6 bases). V was trimmed by 0 bases and J by 2 bases, leaving 11 bases between them. This CDR3 has 16 residues. Germline CDR1 and CDR2: KGHSH and LQKENI.

As DNA, the CDR3 is TGCGCCAGCAGCCAAGAACTCCGGGACAGGGGTCCTAATGAGCAGTTCTTC. Encoded protein: CASSQELRDRGPNEQFF. The chain uses TRBV4-3 and TRBJ2-1; TRBD1 agrees at 10 bases. V was clipped by 0 bases and J by 7 bases; unmatched bases: 9. The CDR3 is made up of 17 amino acids. The germline CDR1 and CDR2 sequences are LGHNA and YSLEER.

The chain is built from TRBV18 and TRBJ2-7; TRBD2 might be the D (7 bases). Germline values: CDR1 KGHSH, CDR2 LQKENI. The CDR3 is 14 amino acids. V lost 6 bases and J lost 5, with 17 bases in between. The CDR3 reads CASSPGEGGNEQYF. CDR3 DNA: TGTGCCAGCTCCCCCGGGGAGGGGGGGAACGAGCAGTACTTC.

The chain is built from TRBV2 and TRBJ1-2, with D possibly being TRBD1 (6 bases). CDR1 SNHLY and CDR2 FYNNEI come from the germline V gene. Trimming shortened V by 7 bases and J by 14 bases, and 23 bases separated the two germline ends. The CDR3 is made up of 13 amino acids. The CDR3 loop is CASTGTQGGFDTF. The CDR3 region has the DNA TGTGCCAGCACCGGGACACAAGGAGGCTTTGATACCTTC.

The gene calls are TRBV5-6 and TRBJ1-1; D not certain. Trimming left V 2 bases short and J 5 bases short, with 16 bases between. The CDR3 sequence is 15 residues long. Per germline, CDR1 SGHDT and CDR2 YYEEEE. The CDR3 sequence: CASSFYREGRTEAFF. The CDR3 DNA sequence: TGTGCCAGCAGCTTCTACCGGGAGGGAAGGACTGAAGCTTTCTTT.

The gene calls are TRBV6-5 and TRBJ2-2, with a tentative D call TRBD1 (5 bases). The V end was cut by 10 bases, the J end by 3 bases, with 12 bases between. The CDR3 contains 13 residues. Germline CDR1 reads MNHEY; CDR2 reads SVGAGI. The CDR3 reads CATRMGHTGELFF. In DNA, the CDR3 is TGTGCCACCCGCATGGGGCACACCGGGGAGCTGTTTTTT.

The gene calls are TRBV28 and TRBJ1-2; D possibly corresponds to TRBD1 (5 bases). Germline values: CDR1 MDHEN, CDR2 SYDVKM. V lost 8 bases and J lost 4, with 20 bases in between. The length of the CDR3 is 15 residues. The CDR3 DNA reads as TGTGCCAGCCGGGGAGGGGCAGGCCACCCCTATGGCTACACCTTC. Amino acid sequence: CASRGGAGHPYGYTF.

V gene TRBV10-2 combines with J gene TRBJ1-1; no reliable D call. CDR3 length: 12 amino acids. Germline lookup yields CDR1 WSHSY and CDR2 SAAADI. Trimming removed 8 bases at V and 1 base at J, with 8 bases between. CDR3 region: CASGPWNTEAFF. For the CDR3, the DNA is TGCGCCAGCGGCCCATGGAACACTGAAGCTTTCTTT.

This sequence joins TRBV30 and TRBJ2-7; D possibly corresponds to TRBD2 (6 bases). The germline gives CDR1 GTSNPN, CDR2 SVGIG (reference sequence). The CDR3 has 13 residues. Deletions cut 1 base from V and 7 bases from J, with 14 bases between. The CDR3 here is CAWSETGVIEQYF. The CDR3, as DNA: TGTGCCTGGAGTGAGACGGGGGTCATAGAGCAGTACTTC.

The chain recombines TRBV2 with TRBJ2-7; the match to TRBD2 covers 13 bases. V shed 8 bases, J shed 7 bases, and the junction held 8 bases outside the gene matches. The CDR3 loop spans 14 amino acids. Per germline, CDR1 SNHLY and CDR2 FYNNEI. The CDR3 region has the DNA TGTGCCAGCGGCAGACTAGCGGGGGGCAGGGAGCAGTACTTC. This translates into CASGRLAGGREQYF.

V is TRBV5-1 and J is TRBJ1-3; D uncertain. Looked up from germline, CDR1 is SGHRS and CDR2 is YFSETQ. Deletions cut 4 bases from V and 0 bases from J, with 8 bases between. The CDR3 contains 14 residues. Here the CDR3 DNA reads TGCGCCAGCAGCCTCGGGATCTCTGGAAACACCATATATTTT. Encoded protein: CASSLGISGNTIYF.

The gene calls are TRBV7-3 and TRBJ1-3; D is possibly TRBD1 (5 bases). This CDR3 comprises 14 residues. Trimming pared 2 bases from V and 4 bases from J, leaving 9 bases between. Germline values: CDR1 SGHTA, CDR2 FQGTGA. In nucleotides, the CDR3 is TGTGCCAGCAGCTTAGCGGGGACCGGAAACACCATATATTTT. Translation: CASSLAGTGNTIYF.

V is TRBV5-1 and J is TRBJ1-3; 10 bases match TRBD1. The CDR3 extends over 16 amino acids. Germline-derived CDR1 and CDR2 are SGHRS and YFSETQ. V shed 0 bases, J shed 8 bases, and the junction held 8 bases outside the gene matches. The CDR3 loop is CASSLGDRGFTDTIYF. The CDR3 DNA reads as TGCGCCAGCAGCTTGGGGGACAGGGGCTTTACGGACACCATATATTTT.

The gene calls are TRBV18 and TRBJ2-7, with D tentatively TRBD2 (5 bases). Germline V gives CDR1 KGHSH, CDR2 LQKENI. V was trimmed by 3 bases and J by 0 bases, leaving 12 bases between them. This CDR3 has 15 residues. The DNA for the CDR3 is TGTGCCAGCTCACCTTCGGGGTGGAGCTCCTACGAGCAGTACTTC. Protein product: CASSPSGWSSYEQYF. Drawing the rest from reference TRBV18 and TRBJ2-7, the complete variable domain is NAGVMQNPRHLVRRRGQEARLRCSPMKGHSHVYWYRQLPEEGLKFMVYLQKENIIDESGMPKERFSAEFPKEGPSILRIQQVVRGDSAAYFCASSPSGWSSYEQYFGPGTRLTVT.

This chain links TRBV18 with TRBJ2-3; D perhaps matches TRBD1 (5 bases). The germline gives CDR1 KGHSH, CDR2 LQKENI. This CDR3 contains 14 residues. Deletions cut 2 bases from V and 4 bases from J, with 10 bases between. The CDR3: CASSPTATADTQYF. Written as DNA, the CDR3 is TGTGCCAGCTCACCAACCGCGACAGCAGATACGCAGTATTTT.

The rearrangement links TRBV9 to TRBJ1-3; no definite D call. V dropped 3 bases and J dropped 4 bases, with 8 bases sitting between them. CDR3 length: 13 amino acids. In germline, CDR1 is SGDLS, CDR2 YYNGEE. This chain's CDR3 is CASSANGGNTIYF. In DNA, the CDR3 is TGTGCCAGCAGCGCTAACGGGGGAAACACCATATATTTT.

This chain joins TRBV18 and TRBJ1-3; a possible D gene is TRBD1 (5 bases). Trimming took off 8 bases at V and 0 bases at J, with 17 bases between the two ends. Germline assignment: CDR1 KGHSH and CDR2 LQKENI. CDR3 length: 16 residues. The DNA for the CDR3 is TGTGCCAGCGCAAGCGGGACCCCCAGCTCTGGAAACACCATATATTTT. Its protein product is CASASGTPSSGNTIYF.

The chain has TRBV4-3 and TRBJ1-6, with a weak D call TRBD1 (5 bases). The V and J ends lost 6 bases and 6 bases respectively, with 12 bases between them. CDR1 and CDR2 from the germline V gene are LGHNA and YSLEER. This CDR3 is built from 14 residues. CDR3 region: CASSNRQPNSPLHF. The CDR3 coding sequence is TGCGCCAGCAGTAACCGACAGCCTAATTCACCCCTCCACTTT.

This chain links TRBV19 with TRBJ1-5, with D perhaps TRBD1 (6 bases). The CDR3 length is 15 residues. Per germline, CDR1 LNHDA and CDR2 SQIVND (reference sequence). V gave up 4 bases and J gave up 3 bases, with 13 bases separating them. The CDR3 DNA sequence: TGTGCCAGTAGTAAGCTGGACAGCGACAATCAGCCCCAGCATTTT. This gives the protein CASSKLDSDNQPQHF.